This TCR beta chain was identified in a study of T-cell reconstitution after alpha-beta-depleted transplantation in children. The TCRbeta library incorporated unique molecular identifiers. TCRdb re-derived calls from the PCR reads in MiXCR, one entry per CDR3 protein. The sample holds approximately 400,000 distinct CDR3 sequences, approximately 10% seen once. This clonotype turned up a few times. V dropped 3 bases and J dropped 1; count of bases not matched to a gene: 12. Germline lookup yields CDR1 LGHNA and CDR2 YNFKEQ. The CDR3 is 18 residues long. The genes are TRBV4-2 and TRBJ2-5; TRBD2 matches 9 bases. This clonotype originated in a human donor who donated a stem cell graft to a child with acute myeloid leukemia. This specimen consisted of PBMCs from the stem cell graft donor, obtained from the stem cell graft. The CDR3 sequence is CASSQAQGSGGLQETQYF. CDR3 nucleotides: TGTGCCAGCAGCCAGGCTCAGGGTAGCGGGGGTCTCCAAGAGACCCAGTACTTC.